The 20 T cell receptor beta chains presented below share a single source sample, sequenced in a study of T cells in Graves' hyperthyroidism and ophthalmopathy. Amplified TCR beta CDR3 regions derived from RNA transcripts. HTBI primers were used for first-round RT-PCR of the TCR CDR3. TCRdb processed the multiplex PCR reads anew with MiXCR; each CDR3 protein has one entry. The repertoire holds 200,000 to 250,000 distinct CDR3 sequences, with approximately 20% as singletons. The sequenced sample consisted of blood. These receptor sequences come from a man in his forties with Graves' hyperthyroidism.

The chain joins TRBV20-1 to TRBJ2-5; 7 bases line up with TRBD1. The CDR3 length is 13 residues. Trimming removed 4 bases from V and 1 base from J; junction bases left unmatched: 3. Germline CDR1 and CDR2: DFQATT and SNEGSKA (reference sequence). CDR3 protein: CSAKDRVQETQYF. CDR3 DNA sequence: TGCAGTGCTAAAGACAGGGTCCAAGAGACCCAGTACTTC.

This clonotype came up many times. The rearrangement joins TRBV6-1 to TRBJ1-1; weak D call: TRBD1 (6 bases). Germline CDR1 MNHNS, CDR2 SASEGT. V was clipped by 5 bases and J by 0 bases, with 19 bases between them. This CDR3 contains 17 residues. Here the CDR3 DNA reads TGTGCCAGCAGTACACCGGGGGCTAGTCCCCTGAACACTGAAGCTTTCTTT. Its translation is CASSTPGASPLNTEAFF.

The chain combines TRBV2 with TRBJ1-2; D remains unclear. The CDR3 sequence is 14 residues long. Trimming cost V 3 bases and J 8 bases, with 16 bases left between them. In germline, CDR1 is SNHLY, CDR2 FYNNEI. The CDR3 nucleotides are TGTGCCAGCAGTGATCAGACGGGAGGTCGGGGCTACACCTTC. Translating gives CASSDQTGGRGYTF.

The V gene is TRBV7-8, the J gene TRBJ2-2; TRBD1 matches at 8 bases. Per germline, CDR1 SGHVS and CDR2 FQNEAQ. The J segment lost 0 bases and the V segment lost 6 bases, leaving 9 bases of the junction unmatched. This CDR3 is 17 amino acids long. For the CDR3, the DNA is TGTGCCAGCAGTTTCACAGGGGGTTATTCGAACACCGGGGAGCTGTTTTTT. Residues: CASSFTGGYSNTGELFF. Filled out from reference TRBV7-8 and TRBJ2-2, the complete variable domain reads GAGVSQSPRYKVAKRGQDVALRCDPISGHVSLFWYQQALGQGPEFLTYFQNEAQLDKSGLPSDRFFAERPEGSVSTLKIQRTQQEDSAVYLCASSFTGGYSNTGELFFGEGSRLTVL.

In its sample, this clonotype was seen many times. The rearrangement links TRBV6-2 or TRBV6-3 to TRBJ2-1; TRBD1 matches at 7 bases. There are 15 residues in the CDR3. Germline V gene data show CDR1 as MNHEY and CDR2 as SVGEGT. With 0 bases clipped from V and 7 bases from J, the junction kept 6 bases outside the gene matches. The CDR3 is CASSYSGRGKNEQFF. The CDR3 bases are TGTGCCAGCAGTTACTCGGGCAGGGGGAAGAATGAGCAGTTCTTC.

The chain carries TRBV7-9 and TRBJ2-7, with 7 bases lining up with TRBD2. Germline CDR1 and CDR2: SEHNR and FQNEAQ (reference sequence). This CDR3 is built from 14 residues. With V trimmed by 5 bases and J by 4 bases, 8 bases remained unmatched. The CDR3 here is CASSAPGLTYEQYF. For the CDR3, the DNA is TGTGCCAGCAGCGCTCCGGGACTAACATACGAGCAGTACTTC.

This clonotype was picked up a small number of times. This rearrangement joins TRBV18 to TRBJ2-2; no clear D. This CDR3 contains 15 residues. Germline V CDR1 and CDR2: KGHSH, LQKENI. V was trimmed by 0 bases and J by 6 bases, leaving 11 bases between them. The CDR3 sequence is CASSPPSQRPGELFF. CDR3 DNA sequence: TGTGCCAGCTCACCACCGAGTCAGCGACCCGGGGAGCTGTTTTTT.

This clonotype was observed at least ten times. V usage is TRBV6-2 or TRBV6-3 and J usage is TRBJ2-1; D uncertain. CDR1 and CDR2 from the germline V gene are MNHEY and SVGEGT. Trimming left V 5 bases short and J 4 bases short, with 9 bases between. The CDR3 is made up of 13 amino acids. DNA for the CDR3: TGTGCCAGCAGTACGCTAGGATACAATGAGCAGTTCTTC. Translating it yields CASSTLGYNEQFF.

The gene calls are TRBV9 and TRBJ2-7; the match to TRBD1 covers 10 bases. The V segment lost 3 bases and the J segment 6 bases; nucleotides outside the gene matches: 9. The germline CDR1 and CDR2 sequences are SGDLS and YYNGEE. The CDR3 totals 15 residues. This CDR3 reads CASSAGTGEFGEQYF. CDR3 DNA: TGTGCCAGCAGCGCCGGGACAGGGGAGTTTGGCGAGCAGTACTTC.

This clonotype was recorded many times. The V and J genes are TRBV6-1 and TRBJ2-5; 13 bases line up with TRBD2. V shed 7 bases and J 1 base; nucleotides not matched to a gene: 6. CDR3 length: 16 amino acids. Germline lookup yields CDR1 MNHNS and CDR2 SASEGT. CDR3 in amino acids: CASKTSGGSIQETQYF. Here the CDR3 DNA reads TGTGCCAGCAAGACTAGCGGGGGGTCGATCCAAGAGACCCAGTACTTC.

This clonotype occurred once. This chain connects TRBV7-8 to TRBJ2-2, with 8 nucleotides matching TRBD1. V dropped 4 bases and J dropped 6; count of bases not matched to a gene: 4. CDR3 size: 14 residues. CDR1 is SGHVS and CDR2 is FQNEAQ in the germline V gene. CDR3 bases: TGTGCCAGCAGCTGGGGACAGGCTCCCGGGGAGCTGTTTTTT. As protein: CASSWGQAPGELFF. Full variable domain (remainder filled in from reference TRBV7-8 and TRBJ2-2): GAGVSQSPRYKVAKRGQDVALRCDPISGHVSLFWYQQALGQGPEFLTYFQNEAQLDKSGLPSDRFFAERPEGSVSTLKIQRTQQEDSAVYLCASSWGQAPGELFFGEGSRLTVL.

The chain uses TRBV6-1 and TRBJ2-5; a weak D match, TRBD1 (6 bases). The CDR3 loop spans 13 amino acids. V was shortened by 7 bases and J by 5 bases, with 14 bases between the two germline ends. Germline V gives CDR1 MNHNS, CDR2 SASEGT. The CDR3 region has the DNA TGTGCCAGCACCTTACAGGGTTTTGAGACCCAGTACTTC. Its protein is CASTLQGFETQYF.

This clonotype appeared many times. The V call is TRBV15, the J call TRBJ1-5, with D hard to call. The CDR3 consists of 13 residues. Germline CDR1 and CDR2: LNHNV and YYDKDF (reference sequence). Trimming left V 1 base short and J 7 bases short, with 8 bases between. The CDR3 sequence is CATSRGHNQPQHF. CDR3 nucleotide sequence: TGTGCCACCAGCAGAGGACACAACCAGCCCCAGCATTTT.

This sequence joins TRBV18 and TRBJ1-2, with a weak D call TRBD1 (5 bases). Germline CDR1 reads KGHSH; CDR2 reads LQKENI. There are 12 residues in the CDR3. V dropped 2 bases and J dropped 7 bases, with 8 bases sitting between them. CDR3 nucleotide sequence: TGTGCCAGCTCACCATCGGGACCTGGCTACACCTTC. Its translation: CASSPSGPGYTF.

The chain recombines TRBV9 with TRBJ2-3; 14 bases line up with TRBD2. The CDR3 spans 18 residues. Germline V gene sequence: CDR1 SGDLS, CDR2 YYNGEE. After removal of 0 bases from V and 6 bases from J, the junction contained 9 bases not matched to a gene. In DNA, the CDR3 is TGTGCCAGCAGCGTAGCTACGGGGACTAGCGGGGGAATCGATACGCAGTATTTT. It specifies CASSVATGTSGGIDTQYF.

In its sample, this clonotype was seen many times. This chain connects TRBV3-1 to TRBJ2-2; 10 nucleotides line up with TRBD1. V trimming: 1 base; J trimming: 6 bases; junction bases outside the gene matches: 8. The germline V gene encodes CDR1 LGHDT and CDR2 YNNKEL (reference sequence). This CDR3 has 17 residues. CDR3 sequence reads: CASSQALGQGIPGELFF. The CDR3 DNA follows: TGTGCCAGCAGCCAAGCACTGGGACAGGGGATACCCGGGGAGCTGTTTTTT.

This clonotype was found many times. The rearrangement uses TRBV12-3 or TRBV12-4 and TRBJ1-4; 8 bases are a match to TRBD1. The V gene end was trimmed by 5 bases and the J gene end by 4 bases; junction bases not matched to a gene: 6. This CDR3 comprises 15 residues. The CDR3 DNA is TGTGCCAGCAGTCCCCAGGGGGCGGATAATGAAAAACTGTTTTTT. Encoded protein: CASSPQGADNEKLFF.

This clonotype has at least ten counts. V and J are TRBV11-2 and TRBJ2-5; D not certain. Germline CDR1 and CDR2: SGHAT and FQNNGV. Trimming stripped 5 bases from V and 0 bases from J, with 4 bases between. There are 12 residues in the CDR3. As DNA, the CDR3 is TGTGCCAGCAGCACCTACCAAGAGACCCAGTACTTC. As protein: CASSTYQETQYF.

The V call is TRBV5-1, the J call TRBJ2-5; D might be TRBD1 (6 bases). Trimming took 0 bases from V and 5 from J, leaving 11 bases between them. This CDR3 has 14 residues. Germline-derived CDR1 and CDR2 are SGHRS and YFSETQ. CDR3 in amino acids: CASSLEGVSETQYF. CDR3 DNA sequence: TGCGCCAGCAGCTTGGAGGGGGTCTCGGAGACCCAGTACTTC.

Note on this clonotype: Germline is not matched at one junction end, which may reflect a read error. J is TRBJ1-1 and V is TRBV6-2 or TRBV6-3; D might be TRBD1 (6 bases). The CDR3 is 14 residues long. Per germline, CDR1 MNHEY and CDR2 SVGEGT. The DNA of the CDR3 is TGTGCCAGCAGTTACTCGTCGGGGGGCACTGAAACTTTCTTT. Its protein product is CASSYSSGGTETFF.